The 17 T cell receptor beta chains below all came from one sample that was sequenced in a study of cytomegalovirus exposure and HLA in healthy donors. A multiplex PCR was run with 60 Vbeta primers and 13 Jbeta primers. The method was immunoSEQ multiplex PCR; TCRdb's version includes in-frame clones alone and lacks a portion of them. The table records approximately 150,000 clones, 75% to 85% of them present only once. The sample was PBMCs. These receptors were obtained from a man aged 50 to 60 in good health and CMV-seropositive.

The table lists this clone with a few counts. An end of the junction differs from the germline gene, which may be a read error. The chain links TRBV7-7 to TRBJ2-7, with TRBD2 identical over 14 bases. The germline gives CDR1 SSHAT, CDR2 FNYEAQ (reference sequence). The CDR3 is 15 residues long. CDR3 in DNA: TGTGCTAGCAGCCCGGGACTAGCGGGAGTGGACGAGCAGTACTTC. Translating it yields CASSPGLAGVDEQYF.

The chain links TRBV19 to TRBJ1-1; 7 bases agree with TRBD1. The CDR3 length is 14 residues. Trimming cost V 6 bases and J 1 base; bases outside gene matches: 5. Germline CDR1 LNHDA, CDR2 SQIVND (reference sequence). The CDR3 spells CASRKTGRNTEAFF. The CDR3 DNA sequence: TGTGCCAGTAGAAAGACAGGGAGGAACACTGAAGCTTTCTTT.

This clone was recorded only once. The rearrangement joins TRBV6-5 to TRBJ1-5; 9 bases line up with TRBD1. The length of the CDR3 is 13 residues. The V gene's germline CDR1 is MNHEY and CDR2 SVGAGI. Losses at the gene ends were 4 bases for V and 9 bases for J; bases not matched to a gene: 4. This chain's CDR3 is CASSWDRDGPQHF. Written as DNA, the CDR3 is TGTGCCAGCAGTTGGGACAGGGATGGGCCCCAGCATTTT.

The chain is built from TRBV10-2 and TRBJ1-1; TRBD1 matches 12 bases. The V and J ends lost 1 base and 3 bases, in that order; junction bases with no gene match: 12. The V gene's germline CDR1 is WSHSY and CDR2 SAAADI. The CDR3 has 19 amino acids. The CDR3 loop reads CASSELRGQGAFEDTEAFF. The CDR3 DNA reads TGCGCCAGCAGTGAGTTGAGGGGACAGGGGGCCTTTGAGGACACTGAAGCTTTCTTT.

There are a few counts of this clone. The chain recombines TRBV11-3 with TRBJ2-1, with TRBD2 identical over 13 bases. Germline lookup yields CDR1 SGHNT and CDR2 YENEEA. The CDR3 loop spans 15 amino acids. V gave up 2 bases and J gave up 6 bases; unmatched junction bases: 1. The CDR3 sequence: CASSLTSGGANEQFF. The DNA for the CDR3 is TGTGCCAGCAGCTTAACTAGCGGGGGGGCCAATGAGCAGTTCTTC. The variable domain in full, with the rest retrieved from reference TRBV11-3 and TRBJ2-1, is EAGVVQSPRYKIIEKKQPVAFWCNPISGHNTLYWYLQNLGQGPELLIRYENEEAVDDSQLPKDRFSAERLKGVDSTLKIQPAELGDSAVYLCASSLTSGGANEQFFGPGTRLTVL.

The chain combines TRBV19 with TRBJ1-1, with TRBD1 matching 7 bases. Per the germline V gene, CDR1 is LNHDA and CDR2 is SQIVND (reference sequence). The CDR3 loop spans 14 amino acids. J lost 5 bases, V lost 7 bases, and 10 bases had no gene match. CDR3 sequence reads: CASTTRGARTEAFF. CDR3 coding DNA: TGTGCCAGTACCACCAGGGGGGCGCGAACTGAAGCTTTCTTT. The whole variable domain, filled in from reference TRBV19 and TRBJ1-1, reads DGGITQSPKYLFRKEGQNVTLSCEQNLNHDAMYWYRQDPGQGLRLIYYSQIVNDFQKGDIAEGYSVSREKKESFPLTVTSAQKNPTAFYLCASTTRGARTEAFFGQGTRLTVV.

In this sample, this clone turned up a few times. Here the CDR3 DNA reads TGTGCCAGCAGAAGTAGTTACAATGAGCAGTTCTTC. Translating gives CASRSSYNEQFF. The V and J genes are TRBV6-5 and TRBJ2-1; D is uncertain. Trimming took 6 bases from V and 4 from J, leaving 7 bases between them. Germline CDR1 is MNHEY and CDR2 is SVGAGI. The CDR3 is made up of 12 amino acids.

This clone was recorded a few times. This chain links TRBV6-1 with TRBJ2-7; 7 nucleotides line up with TRBD1. The trim removed 3 bases at V and 0 bases at J, leaving 5 bases unmatched. There are 15 residues in the CDR3. Germline CDR1 and CDR2: MNHNS and SASEGT. The DNA of the CDR3 is TGTGCCAGCAGTGAGGAGACAGGGTACTCCTACGAGCAGTACTTC. Protein sequence: CASSEETGYSYEQYF.

The chain combines TRBV16 with TRBJ1-5, with 8 positions matching TRBD1. With 0 bases clipped from V and 10 bases from J, the junction kept 8 bases outside the gene matches. Germline V gene sequence: CDR1 KGHSY, CDR2 FQNENV. This CDR3 is 15 amino acids long. CDR3 protein: CASSQSVGQGIPQHF. CDR3 nucleotides: TGTGCCAGCAGCCAATCAGTCGGACAGGGTATACCCCAGCATTTT.

A single count supports this clone. The CDR3 reads CASSPLGRNTEAFF. The CDR3 DNA is TGCGCCAGCAGCCCCCTGGGCAGGAACACTGAAGCTTTCTTT. V usage is TRBV5-1 and J usage is TRBJ1-1; D remains ambiguous. The CDR3 loop spans 14 amino acids. Trimming left V 4 bases short and J 1 base short, with 11 bases between. The germline gives CDR1 SGHRS, CDR2 YFSETQ.

The chain carries TRBV28 and TRBJ2-7, with D possibly TRBD1 on 8 matching bases. CDR1 is MDHEN, CDR2 SYDVKM, per germline. Trimming took 7 bases from V and 4 from J, leaving 17 bases between them. The CDR3 loop spans 14 amino acids. This CDR3 reads CASKTGQGGYEQYF. CDR3 DNA: TGTGCCAGCAAAACCGGACAGGGAGGGTACGAGCAGTACTTC.

This CDR3 is CASSLFLPGNTEAFF. Here the CDR3 DNA reads TGTGCCAGCAGCTTATTCCTACCGGGTAACACTGAAGCTTTCTTT. The chain employs TRBV7-9 and TRBJ1-1; D is unclear. Trimming left V 2 bases short and J 2 bases short, with 12 bases between. The germline CDR1 and CDR2 sequences are SEHNR and FQNEAQ (reference sequence). This CDR3 region has 15 residues.

The V call is TRBV4-2, the J call TRBJ2-7, with 12 bases aligning to TRBD2. Germline lookup yields CDR1 LGHNA and CDR2 YNFKEQ. This CDR3 is 15 amino acids long. Germline trimming cut 1 base from V and 11 bases from J; bases unmatched to any gene: 9. CDR3 sequence: CASSQGDLLAGGEYF. The CDR3 nucleotides read TGTGCCAGCAGCCAAGGCGATTTACTAGCGGGAGGAGAGTACTTC.

The chain has TRBV7-2 and TRBJ2-1, with 10 positions matching TRBD2. The CDR3 extends over 14 amino acids. Germline CDR1 is SGHTA and CDR2 is FQGNSA. V dropped 8 bases and J dropped 8; count of bases not matched to a gene: 9. CDR3 DNA: TGTGCCAGCGGAAGCGGGGGGGCCATCGATGAGCAGTTCTTC. Translating gives CASGSGGAIDEQFF.

This sequence joins TRBV12-5 and TRBJ2-5, with 9 bases matching TRBD1. Trimming at V came to 6 bases and at J to 5 bases, leaving 7 bases not matched to a gene. CDR3 size: 14 residues. CDR1 is LGHNT and CDR2 is FRNRAP in the germline V gene. The CDR3 DNA sequence: TGTGCTAGTGGCAGCGGGACAGGGAGGGAGACCCAGTACTTC. Amino acids: CASGSGTGRETQYF.

A few counts support this clone. CDR3 DNA sequence: TGTGCCAGCACCCCGGGACAGGGTATCTCACCCCTCCACTTT. Protein sequence: CASTPGQGISPLHF. The V and J genes are TRBV6-5 and TRBJ1-6; 9 bases agree with TRBD1. Looked up from germline, CDR1 is MNHEY and CDR2 is SVGAGI. Trimming at V came to 7 bases and at J to 10 bases, leaving 8 bases not matched to a gene. The CDR3 spans 14 residues.

Concerning this clone itself: A junction boundary mismatches the germline segment, possibly from a read error. The V call is TRBV6-5, the J call TRBJ2-3, with D perhaps matching TRBD2 (6 bases). The CDR3 runs 14 residues. Germline loops: CDR1 MNHEY, CDR2 SVGAGI. CDR3 DNA sequence: TGTGCCACAAAGGCGGGGCTGAGCACAGATATGCAGTATTTT. This gives the protein CATKAGLSTDMQYF.